The 2 T cell receptor beta chains presented below share a single source sample, sequenced in a study of blood T cells in healthy people across ages (dated by TCRdb to between 2015 and 2017). Library generation was performed with 5' RACE. Instrument used: Illumina HiSeq 2500. A second about 7 to 12 cycle PCR used a sample-barcoded 5' primer and a J-beta primer mix. The public reads were reprocessed in TCRdb via fastp at Q25 and MiXCR, keeping in-frame beta chains. CDR3 protein sequences are deduplicated, and each keeps its most common genes and DNA. The sample records 1.5 million to 1.9 million distinct CDR3 sequences, 35% to 45% of which are singletons. Just over 4% of the sample lies in the top ten. Sequenced input: blood. These receptors originate from a woman aged 18 to 35 in good health.

The chain is built from TRBV3-1 and TRBJ2-1; D might be TRBD1 (6 bases). V was shortened by 0 bases and J by 6 bases, with 12 bases between the two germline ends. From germline, CDR1 is LGHDT and CDR2 YNNKEL (reference sequence). The CDR3 is 15 residues long. The CDR3 coding sequence is TGTGCCAGCAGCCAAGAAGGGACAAAGGGCAATGAGCAGTTCTTC. This codes for CASSQEGTKGNEQFF.

In this sample, this clonotype turned up once. Its ends do not fully match the called genes, so a read error is possible. The chain recombines TRBV18 with TRBJ2-1, with 8 bases identical to TRBD2. The germline gives CDR1 KGHSH, CDR2 LQKENI. The CDR3 has 14 amino acids. The CDR3 nucleotides are TGTACCAGCTCACCACTAGCGGAAAACAATGAGCAGTTCTTC. Its translation is CTSSPLAENNEQFF.